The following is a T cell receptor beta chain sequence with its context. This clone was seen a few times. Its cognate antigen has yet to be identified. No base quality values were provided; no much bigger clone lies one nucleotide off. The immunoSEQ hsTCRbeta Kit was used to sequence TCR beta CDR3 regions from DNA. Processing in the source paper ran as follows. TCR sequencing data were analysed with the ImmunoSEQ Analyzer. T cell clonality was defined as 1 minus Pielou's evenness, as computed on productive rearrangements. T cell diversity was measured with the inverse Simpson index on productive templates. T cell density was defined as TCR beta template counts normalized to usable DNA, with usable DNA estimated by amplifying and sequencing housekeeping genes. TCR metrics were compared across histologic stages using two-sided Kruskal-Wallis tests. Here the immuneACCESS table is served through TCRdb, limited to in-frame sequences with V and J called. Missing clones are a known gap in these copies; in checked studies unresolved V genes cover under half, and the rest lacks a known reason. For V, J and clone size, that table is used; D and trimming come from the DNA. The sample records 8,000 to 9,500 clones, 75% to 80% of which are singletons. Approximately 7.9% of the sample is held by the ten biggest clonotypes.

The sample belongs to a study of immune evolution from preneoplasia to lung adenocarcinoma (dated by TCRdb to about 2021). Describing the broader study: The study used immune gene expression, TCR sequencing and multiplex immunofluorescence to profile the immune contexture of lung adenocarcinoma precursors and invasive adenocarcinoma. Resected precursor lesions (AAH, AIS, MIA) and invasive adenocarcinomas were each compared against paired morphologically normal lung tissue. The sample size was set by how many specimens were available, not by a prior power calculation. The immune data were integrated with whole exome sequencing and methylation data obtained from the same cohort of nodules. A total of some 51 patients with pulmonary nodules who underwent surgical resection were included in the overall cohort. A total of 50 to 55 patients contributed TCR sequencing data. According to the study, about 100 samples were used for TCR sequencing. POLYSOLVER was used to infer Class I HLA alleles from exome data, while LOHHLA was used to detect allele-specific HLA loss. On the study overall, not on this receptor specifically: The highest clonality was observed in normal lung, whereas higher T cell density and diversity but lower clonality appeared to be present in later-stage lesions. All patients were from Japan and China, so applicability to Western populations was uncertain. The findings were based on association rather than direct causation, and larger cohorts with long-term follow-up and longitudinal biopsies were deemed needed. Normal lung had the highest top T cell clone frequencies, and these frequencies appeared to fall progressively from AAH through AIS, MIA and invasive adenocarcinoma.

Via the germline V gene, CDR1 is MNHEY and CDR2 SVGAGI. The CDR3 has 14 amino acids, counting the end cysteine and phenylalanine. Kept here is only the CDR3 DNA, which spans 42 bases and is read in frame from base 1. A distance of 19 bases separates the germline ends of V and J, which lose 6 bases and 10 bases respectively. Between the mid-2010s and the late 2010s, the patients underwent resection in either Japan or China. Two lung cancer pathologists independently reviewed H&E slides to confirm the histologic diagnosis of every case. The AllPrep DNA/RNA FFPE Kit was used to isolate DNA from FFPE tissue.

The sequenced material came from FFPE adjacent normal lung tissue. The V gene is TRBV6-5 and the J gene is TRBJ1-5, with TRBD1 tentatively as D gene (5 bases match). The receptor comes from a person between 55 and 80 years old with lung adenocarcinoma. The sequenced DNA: TGTGCCAGCAGCCGCGGGGCCGACCTAAGTCCCCAGCATTTT. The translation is CASSRGADLSPQHF.